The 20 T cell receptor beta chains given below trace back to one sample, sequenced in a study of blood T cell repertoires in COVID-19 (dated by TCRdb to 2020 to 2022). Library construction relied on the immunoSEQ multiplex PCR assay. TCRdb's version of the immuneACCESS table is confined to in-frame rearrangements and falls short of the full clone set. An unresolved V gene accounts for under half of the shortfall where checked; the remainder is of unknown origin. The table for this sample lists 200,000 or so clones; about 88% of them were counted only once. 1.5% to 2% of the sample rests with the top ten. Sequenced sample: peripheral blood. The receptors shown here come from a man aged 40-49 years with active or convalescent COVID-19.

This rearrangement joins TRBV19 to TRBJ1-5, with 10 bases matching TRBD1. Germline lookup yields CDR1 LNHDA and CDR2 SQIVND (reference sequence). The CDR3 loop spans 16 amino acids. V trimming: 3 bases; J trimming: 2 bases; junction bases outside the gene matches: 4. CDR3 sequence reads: CASSILGTGGNQPQHF. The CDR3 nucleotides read TGTGCCAGTAGTATTCTGGGGACAGGGGGCAATCAGCCCCAGCATTTT. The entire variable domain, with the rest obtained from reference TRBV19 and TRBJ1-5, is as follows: DGGITQSPKYLFRKEGQNVTLSCEQNLNHDAMYWYRQDPGQGLRLIYYSQIVNDFQKGDIAEGYSVSREKKESFPLTVTSAQKNPTAFYLCASSILGTGGNQPQHFGDGTRLSIL.

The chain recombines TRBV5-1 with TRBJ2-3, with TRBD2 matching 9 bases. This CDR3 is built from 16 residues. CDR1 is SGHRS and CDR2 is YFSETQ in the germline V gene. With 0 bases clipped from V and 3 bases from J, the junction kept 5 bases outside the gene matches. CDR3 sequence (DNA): TGCGCCAGCAGCTTGGCGCGGGGGGGTGGTACAGATACGCAGTATTTT. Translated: CASSLARGGGTDTQYF.

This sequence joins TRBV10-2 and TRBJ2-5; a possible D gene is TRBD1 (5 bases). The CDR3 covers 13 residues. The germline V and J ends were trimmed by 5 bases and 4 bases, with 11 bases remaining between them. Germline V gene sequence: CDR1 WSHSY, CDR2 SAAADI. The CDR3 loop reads CASSYTGAETQYF. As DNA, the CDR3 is TGCGCCAGCAGTTATACAGGCGCAGAGACCCAGTACTTC.

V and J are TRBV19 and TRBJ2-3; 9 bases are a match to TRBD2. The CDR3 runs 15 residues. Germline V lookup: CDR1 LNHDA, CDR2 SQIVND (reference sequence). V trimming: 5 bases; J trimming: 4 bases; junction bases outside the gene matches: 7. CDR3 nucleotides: TGTGCCAGTAGTGGGGCTAGCGGGGTATCAGATACGCAGTATTTT. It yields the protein CASSGASGVSDTQYF.

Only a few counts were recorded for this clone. The chain's CDR3 is CASSWGLHEQYF. CDR3 DNA: TGTGCCAGCAGCTGGGGGCTCCACGAGCAGTACTTC. This chain links TRBV7-2 with TRBJ2-7, with a weak D call TRBD1 (6 bases). V was pared by 4 bases and J by 5 bases, with 9 bases between. There are 12 residues in the CDR3. The germline V gene has CDR1 SGHTA and CDR2 FQGNSA.

The CDR3 here is CASSLAAGDNYGYTF. Here the CDR3 DNA reads TGTGCCAGCAGCTTGGCTGCAGGGGATAACTATGGCTACACCTTC. The J gene is TRBJ1-2, the V gene TRBV5-4; tentative D call: TRBD1 (6 bases). The ends were cut back, 0 bases at V and 1 base at J, with 10 bases in the middle. Germline V gene data show CDR1 as SGHNT and CDR2 as YYREEE (reference sequence). The CDR3 loop spans 15 amino acids. The entire variable domain, with the rest obtained from reference TRBV5-4 and TRBJ1-2, is as follows: ETGVTQSPTHLIKTRGQQVTLRCSSQSGHNTVSWYQQALGQGPQFIFQYYREEENGRGNFPPRFSGLQFPNYSSELNVNALELDDSALYLCASSLAAGDNYGYTFGSGTRLTVV.

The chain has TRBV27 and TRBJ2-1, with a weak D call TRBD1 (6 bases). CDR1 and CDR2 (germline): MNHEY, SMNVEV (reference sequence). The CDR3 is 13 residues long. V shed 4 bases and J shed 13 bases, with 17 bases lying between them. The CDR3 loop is CASSSLPQGIQFF. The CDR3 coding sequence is TGTGCCAGCAGTTCGCTCCCACAGGGAATCCAGTTCTTC.

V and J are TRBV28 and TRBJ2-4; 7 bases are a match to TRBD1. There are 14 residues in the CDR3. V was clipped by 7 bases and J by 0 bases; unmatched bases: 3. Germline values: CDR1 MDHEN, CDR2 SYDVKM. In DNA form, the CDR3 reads TGTGCCAGCAAGGGGGCTGCAGCCAAAAACATTCAGTACTTC. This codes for CASKGAAAKNIQYF.

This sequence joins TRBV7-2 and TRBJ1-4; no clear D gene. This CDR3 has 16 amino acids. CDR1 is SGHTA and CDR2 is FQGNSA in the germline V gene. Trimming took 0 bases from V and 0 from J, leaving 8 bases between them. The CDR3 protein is CASSLAGVATNEKLFF. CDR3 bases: TGTGCCAGCAGCTTAGCGGGAGTTGCAACTAATGAAAAACTGTTTTTT.

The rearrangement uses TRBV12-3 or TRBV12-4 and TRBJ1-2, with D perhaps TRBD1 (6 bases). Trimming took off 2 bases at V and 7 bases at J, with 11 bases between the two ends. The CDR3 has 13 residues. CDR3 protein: CASSLFADSGYTF. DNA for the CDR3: TGTGCCAGCAGTTTATTTGCGGACAGTGGCTACACCTTC.

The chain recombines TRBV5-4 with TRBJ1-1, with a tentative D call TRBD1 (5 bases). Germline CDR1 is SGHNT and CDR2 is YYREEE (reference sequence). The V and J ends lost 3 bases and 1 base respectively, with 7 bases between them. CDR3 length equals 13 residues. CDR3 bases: TGTGCCAGCAGCTCGACAGAGAACACTGAAGCTTTCTTT. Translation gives CASSSTENTEAFF.

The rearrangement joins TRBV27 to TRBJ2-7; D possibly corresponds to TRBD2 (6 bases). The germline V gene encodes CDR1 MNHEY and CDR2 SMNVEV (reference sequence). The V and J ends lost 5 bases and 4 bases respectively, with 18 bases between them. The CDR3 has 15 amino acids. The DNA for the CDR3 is TGTGCCAGCAGTATCCTCCGGGGGACGGAATACGAGCAGTACTTC. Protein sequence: CASSILRGTEYEQYF.

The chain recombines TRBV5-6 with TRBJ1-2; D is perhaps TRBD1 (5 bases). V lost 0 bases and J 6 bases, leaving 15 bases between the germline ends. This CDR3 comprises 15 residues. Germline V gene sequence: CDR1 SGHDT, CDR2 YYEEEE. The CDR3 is CASSLGSAGTHGYTF. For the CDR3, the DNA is TGTGCCAGCAGCTTGGGCTCGGCAGGGACTCATGGCTACACCTTC.

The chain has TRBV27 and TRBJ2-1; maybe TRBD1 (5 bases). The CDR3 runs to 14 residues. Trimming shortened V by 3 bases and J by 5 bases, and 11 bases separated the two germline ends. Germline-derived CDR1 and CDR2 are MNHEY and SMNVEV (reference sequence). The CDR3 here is CASSFQGINNEQFF. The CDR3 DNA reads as TGTGCCAGCAGTTTTCAGGGAATAAACAATGAGCAGTTCTTC.

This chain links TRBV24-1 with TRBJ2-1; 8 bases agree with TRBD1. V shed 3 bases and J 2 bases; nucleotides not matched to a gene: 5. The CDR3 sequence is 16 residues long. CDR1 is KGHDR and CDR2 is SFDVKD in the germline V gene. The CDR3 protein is CATSDNEQGAYNEQFF. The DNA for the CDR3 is TGTGCCACCAGTGATAATGAACAGGGGGCCTACAATGAGCAGTTCTTC.

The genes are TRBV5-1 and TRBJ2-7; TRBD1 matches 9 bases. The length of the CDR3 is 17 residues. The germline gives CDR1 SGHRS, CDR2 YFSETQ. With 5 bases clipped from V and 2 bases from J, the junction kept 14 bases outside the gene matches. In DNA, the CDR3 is TGCGCCAGCAGTTTTGACCGGACAGGGGAGAATACCTACGAGCAGTACTTC. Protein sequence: CASSFDRTGENTYEQYF.

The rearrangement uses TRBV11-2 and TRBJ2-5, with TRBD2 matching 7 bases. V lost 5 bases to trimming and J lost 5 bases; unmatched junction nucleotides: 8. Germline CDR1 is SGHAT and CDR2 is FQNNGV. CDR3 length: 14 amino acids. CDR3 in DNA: TGTGCCAGCAGCCCCCCCGGGGGGAGGGAGACCCAGTACTTC. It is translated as CASSPPGGRETQYF.

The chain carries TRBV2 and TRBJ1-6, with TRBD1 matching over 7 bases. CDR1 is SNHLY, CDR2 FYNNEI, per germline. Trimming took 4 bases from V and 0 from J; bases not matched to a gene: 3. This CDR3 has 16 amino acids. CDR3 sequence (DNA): TGTGCCAGCAGTGGACAGGGAAGCTCCTATAATTCACCCCTCCACTTT. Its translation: CASSGQGSSYNSPLHF.

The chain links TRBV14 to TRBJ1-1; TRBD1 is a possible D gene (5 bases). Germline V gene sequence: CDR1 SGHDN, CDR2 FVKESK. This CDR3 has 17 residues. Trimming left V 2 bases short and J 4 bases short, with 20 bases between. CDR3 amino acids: CASSQPAAGYSSTEAFF. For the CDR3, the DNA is TGTGCCAGCAGCCAACCCGCGGCAGGGTATAGTTCCACTGAAGCTTTCTTT.

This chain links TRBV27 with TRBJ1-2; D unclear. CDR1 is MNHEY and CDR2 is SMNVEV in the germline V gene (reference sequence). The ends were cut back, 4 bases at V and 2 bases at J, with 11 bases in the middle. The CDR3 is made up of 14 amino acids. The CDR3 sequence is CASSSPSRNYGYTF. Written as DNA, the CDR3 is TGTGCCAGCAGTTCACCTAGTCGGAACTATGGCTACACCTTC.